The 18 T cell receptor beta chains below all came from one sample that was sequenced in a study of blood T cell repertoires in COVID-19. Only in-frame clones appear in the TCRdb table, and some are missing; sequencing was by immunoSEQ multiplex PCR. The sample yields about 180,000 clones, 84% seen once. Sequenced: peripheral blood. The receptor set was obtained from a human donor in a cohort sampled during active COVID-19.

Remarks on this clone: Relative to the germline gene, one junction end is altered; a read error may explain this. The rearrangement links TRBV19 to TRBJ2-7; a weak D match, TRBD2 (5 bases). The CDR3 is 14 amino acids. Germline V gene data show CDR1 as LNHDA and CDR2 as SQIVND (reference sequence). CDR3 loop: CASSNEGVSHEQYF. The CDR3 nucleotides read TGTGCCAGTAGTAACGAGGGAGTCTCCCACGAGCAGTACTTC.

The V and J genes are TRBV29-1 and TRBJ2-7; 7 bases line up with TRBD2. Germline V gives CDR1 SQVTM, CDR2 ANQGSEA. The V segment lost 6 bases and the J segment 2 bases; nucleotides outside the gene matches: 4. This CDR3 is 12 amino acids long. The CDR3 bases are TGCAGCGTCGGAGCGGGAACCTACGAGCAGTACTTC. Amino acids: CSVGAGTYEQYF.

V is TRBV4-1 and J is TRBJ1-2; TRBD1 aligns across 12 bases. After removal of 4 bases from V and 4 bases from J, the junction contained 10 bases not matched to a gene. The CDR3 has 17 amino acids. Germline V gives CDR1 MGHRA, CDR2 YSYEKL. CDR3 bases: TGCGCCAGCAGCCTCATCTTCCCGGGACAGGGGGCCTATGGCTACACCTTC. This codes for CASSLIFPGQGAYGYTF.

CDR3 region: CAVGQGINQPQHF. In nucleotides, the CDR3 is TGTGCGGTGGGACAGGGAATCAATCAGCCCCAGCATTTT. The chain employs TRBV10-3 and TRBJ1-5; 9 nucleotides match TRBD1. The length of the CDR3 is 13 residues. The germline V gene has CDR1 ENHRY and CDR2 SYGVKD.

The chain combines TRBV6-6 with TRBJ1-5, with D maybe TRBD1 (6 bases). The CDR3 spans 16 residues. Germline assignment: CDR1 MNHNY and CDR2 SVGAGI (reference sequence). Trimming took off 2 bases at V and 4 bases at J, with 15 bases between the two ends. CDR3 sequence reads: CASSYGSQGRNQPQHF. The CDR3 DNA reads TGTGCCAGCAGTTACGGGTCACAGGGTCGGAATCAGCCCCAGCATTTT.

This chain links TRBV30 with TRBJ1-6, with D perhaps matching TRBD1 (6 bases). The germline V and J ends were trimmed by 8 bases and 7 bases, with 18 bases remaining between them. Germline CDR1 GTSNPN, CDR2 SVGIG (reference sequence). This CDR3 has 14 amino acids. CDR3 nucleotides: TGTGCCGTTACACAGGGTCGTTTCAATTCACCCCTCCACTTT. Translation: CAVTQGRFNSPLHF.

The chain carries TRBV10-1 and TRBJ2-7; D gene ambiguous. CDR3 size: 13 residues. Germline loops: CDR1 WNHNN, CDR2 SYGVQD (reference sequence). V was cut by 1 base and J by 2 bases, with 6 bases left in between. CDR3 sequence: CASSEYITYEQYF. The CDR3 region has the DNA TGCGCCAGCAGTGAGTACATAACCTACGAGCAGTACTTC.

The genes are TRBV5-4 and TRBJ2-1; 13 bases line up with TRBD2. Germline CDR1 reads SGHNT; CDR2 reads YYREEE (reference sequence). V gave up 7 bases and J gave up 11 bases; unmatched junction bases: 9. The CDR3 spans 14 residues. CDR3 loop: CASGPPGLAGKQFF. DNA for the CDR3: TGTGCCAGCGGGCCACCGGGACTAGCGGGGAAGCAGTTCTTC.

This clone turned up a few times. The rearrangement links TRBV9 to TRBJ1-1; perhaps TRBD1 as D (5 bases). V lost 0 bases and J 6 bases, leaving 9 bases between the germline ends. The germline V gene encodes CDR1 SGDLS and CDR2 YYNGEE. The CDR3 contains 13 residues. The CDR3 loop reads CASSVDGGSEAFF. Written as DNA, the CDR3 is TGTGCCAGCAGCGTAGATGGGGGGTCTGAAGCTTTCTTT.

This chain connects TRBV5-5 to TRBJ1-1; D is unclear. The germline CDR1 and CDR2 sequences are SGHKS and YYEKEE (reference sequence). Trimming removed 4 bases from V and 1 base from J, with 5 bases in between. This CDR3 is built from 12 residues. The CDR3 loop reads CASSNTNTEAFF. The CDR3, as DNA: TGTGCCAGCAGCAACACGAACACTGAAGCTTTCTTT. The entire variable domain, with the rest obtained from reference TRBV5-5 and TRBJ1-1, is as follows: DAGVTQSPTHLIKTRGQQVTLRCSPISGHKSVSWYQQVLGQGPQFIFQYYEKEERGRGNFPDRFSARQFPNYSSELNVNALLLGDSALYLCASSNTNTEAFFGQGTRLTVV.

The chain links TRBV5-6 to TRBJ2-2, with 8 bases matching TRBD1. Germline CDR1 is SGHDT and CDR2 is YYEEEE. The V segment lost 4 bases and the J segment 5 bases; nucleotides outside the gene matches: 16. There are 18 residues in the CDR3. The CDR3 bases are TGTGCCAGCAGCCGAAGCTGGGGACAGGAGGGGCGGACCGGGGAGCTGTTTTTT. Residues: CASSRSWGQEGRTGELFF. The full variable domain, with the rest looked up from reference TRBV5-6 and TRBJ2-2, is DAGVTQSPTHLIKTRGQQVTLRCSPKSGHDTVSWYQQALGQGPQFIFQYYEEEERQRGNFPDRFSGHQFPNYSSELNVNALLLGDSALYLCASSRSWGQEGRTGELFFGEGSRLTVL.

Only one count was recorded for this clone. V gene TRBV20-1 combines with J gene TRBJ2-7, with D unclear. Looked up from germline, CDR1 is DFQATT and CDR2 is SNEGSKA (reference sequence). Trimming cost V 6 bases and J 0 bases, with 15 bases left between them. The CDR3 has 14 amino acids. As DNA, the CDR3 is TGCAGTGCGAGTAGTATACACACCTCCTACGAGCAGTACTTC. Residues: CSASSIHTSYEQYF.

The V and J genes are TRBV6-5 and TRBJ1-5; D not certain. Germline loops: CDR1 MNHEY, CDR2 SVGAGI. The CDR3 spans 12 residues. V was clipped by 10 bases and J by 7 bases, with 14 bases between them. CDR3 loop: CATRTGEQPQHF. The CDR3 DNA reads TGTGCCACCAGGACTGGCGAACAGCCCCAGCATTTT.

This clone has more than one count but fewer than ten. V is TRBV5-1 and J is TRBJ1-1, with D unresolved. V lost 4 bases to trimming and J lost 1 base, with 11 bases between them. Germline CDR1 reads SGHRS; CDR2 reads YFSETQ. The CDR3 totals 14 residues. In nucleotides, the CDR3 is TGCGCCAGCAGCCTCGGAGGAGGGAACACTGAAGCTTTCTTT. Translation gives CASSLGGGNTEAFF.

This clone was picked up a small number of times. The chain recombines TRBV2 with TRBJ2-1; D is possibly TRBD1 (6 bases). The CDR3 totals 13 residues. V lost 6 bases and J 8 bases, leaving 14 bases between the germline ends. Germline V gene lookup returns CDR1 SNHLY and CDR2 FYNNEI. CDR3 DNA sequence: TGTGCCAGCAGCAGGGGTGTGGTTGATGAGCAGTTCTTC. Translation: CASSRGVVDEQFF.

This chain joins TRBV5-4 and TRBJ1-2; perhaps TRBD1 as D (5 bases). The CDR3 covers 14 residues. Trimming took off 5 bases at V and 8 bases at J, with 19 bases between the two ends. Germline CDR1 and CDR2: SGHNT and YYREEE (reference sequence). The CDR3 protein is CASSLAAGGQGYTF. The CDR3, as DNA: TGTGCCAGCAGTCTGGCGGCAGGTGGACAAGGCTACACCTTC.

CDR3 sequence: CASSQVRGGTDTQYF. The CDR3 DNA reads TGTGCCAGCAGCCAAGTCAGGGGGGGCACAGATACGCAGTATTTT. The genes are TRBV4-2 and TRBJ2-3; weak D call: TRBD1 (7 bases). The CDR3 totals 15 residues. The V end was cut by 1 base, the J end by 1 base, with 9 bases between. CDR1 and CDR2 (germline): LGHNA, YNFKEQ.

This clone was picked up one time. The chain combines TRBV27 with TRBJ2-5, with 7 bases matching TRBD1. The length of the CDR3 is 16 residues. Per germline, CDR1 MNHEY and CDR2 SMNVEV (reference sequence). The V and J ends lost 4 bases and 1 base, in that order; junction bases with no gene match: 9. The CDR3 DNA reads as TGTGCCAGCAGTTCGAAGTACTGGACAGGCCAAGAGACCCAGTACTTC. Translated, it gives CASSSKYWTGQETQYF.